This TCR beta chain was sequenced in a study of monozygotic twins with inflammatory bowel disease. UMIs with a 6-nucleotide sample barcode were added by template switching. From its re-call of the 5' RACE reads, TCRdb lists each CDR3 protein once, without DNA. This repertoire includes fewer than 550,000 distinct CDR3 sequences. The CDR3 sequence is 14 residues long. The germline gives CDR1 SQVTM, CDR2 ANQGSEA. This TCR was recovered from a human donor with ulcerative colitis or Crohn's disease, or a healthy co-twin of an affected twin (not recorded which). The chain couples TRBV29-1 to TRBJ2-1; absent DNA, TCRdb's TRBD2 call cannot be checked. Input material: blood. The chain's CDR3 is CSVAVATSYNEQFF.